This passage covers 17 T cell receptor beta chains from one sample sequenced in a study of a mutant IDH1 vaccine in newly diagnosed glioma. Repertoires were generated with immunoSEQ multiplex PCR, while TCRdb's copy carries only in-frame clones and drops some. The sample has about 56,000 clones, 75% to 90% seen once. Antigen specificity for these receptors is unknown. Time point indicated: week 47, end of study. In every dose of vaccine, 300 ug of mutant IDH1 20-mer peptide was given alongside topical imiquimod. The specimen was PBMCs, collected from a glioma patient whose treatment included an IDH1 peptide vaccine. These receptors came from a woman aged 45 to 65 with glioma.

The CDR3 coding sequence is TGTGCCAGTAGTAAGGGACAGCTCCGTAGTTCGGTTCAAGAGACCCAGTACTTC. This translates into CASSKGQLRSSVQETQYF. The chain joins TRBV19 to TRBJ2-5; the match to TRBD1 covers 7 bases. The CDR3 contains 18 residues. The V and J ends lost 4 bases and 2 bases, in that order; junction bases with no gene match: 16. The germline V gene has CDR1 LNHDA and CDR2 SQIVND (reference sequence).

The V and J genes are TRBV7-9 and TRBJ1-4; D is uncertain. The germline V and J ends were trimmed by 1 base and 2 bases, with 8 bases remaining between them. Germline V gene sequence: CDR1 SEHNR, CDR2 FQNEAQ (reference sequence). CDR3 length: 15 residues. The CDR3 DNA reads TGTGCCAGCAGCTTAGTGTCCAGCACTAATGAAAAACTGTTTTTT. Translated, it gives CASSLVSSTNEKLFF. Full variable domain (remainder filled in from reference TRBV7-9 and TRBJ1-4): DTGVSQNPRHKITKRGQNVTFRCDPISEHNRLYWYRQTLGQGPEFLTYFQNEAQLEKSRLLSDRFSAERPKGSFSTLEIQRTEQGDSAMYLCASSLVSSTNEKLFFGSGTQLSVL.

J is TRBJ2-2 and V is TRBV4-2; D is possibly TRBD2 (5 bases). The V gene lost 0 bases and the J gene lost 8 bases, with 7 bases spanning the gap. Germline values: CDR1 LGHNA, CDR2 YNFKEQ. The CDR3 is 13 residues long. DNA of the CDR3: TGTGCCAGCAGCCAAGAGCGGGCTGGGGAGCTGTTTTTT. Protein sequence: CASSQERAGELFF.

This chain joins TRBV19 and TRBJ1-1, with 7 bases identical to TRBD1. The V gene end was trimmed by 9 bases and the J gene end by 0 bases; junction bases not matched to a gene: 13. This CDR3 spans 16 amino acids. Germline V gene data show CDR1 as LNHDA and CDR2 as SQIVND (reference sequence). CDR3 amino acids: CASENSMGQLNTEAFF. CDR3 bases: TGTGCCAGCGAGAACTCGATGGGACAGTTGAACACTGAAGCTTTCTTT.

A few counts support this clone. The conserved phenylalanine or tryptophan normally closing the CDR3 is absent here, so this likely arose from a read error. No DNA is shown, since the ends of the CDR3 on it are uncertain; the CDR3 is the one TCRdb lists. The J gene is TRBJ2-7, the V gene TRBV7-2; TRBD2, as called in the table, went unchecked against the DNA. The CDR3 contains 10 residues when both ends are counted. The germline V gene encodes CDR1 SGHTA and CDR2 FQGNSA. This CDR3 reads CASSPGGTSA.

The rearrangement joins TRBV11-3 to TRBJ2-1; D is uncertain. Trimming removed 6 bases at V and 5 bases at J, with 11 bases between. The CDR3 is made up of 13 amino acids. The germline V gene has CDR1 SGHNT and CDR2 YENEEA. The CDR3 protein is CASSSETNNEQFF. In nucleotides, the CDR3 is TGTGCCAGCAGTTCCGAAACCAACAATGAGCAGTTCTTC.

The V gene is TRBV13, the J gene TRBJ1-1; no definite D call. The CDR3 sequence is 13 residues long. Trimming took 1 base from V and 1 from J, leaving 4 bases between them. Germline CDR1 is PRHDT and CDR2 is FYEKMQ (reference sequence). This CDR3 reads CASSLEWNTEAFF. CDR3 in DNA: TGTGCCAGCAGCTTAGAATGGAACACTGAAGCTTTCTTT.

CDR3 sequence reads: CASSSQGFGNQPQHF. In nucleotides, the CDR3 is TGTGCCAGCAGCTCGCAGGGTTTTGGGAATCAGCCCCAGCATTTT. V is TRBV11-2 and J is TRBJ1-5; a possible D gene is TRBD1 (5 bases). This CDR3 comprises 15 residues. The ends were cut back, 4 bases at V and 4 bases at J, with 14 bases in the middle. Germline V gene lookup returns CDR1 SGHAT and CDR2 FQNNGV.

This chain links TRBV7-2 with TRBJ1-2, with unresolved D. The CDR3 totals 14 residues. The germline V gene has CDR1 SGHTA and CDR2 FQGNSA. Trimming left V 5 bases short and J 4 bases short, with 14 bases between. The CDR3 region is CASSLQAIFYGYTF. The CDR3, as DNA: TGTGCCAGCAGCCTCCAGGCGATTTTCTATGGCTACACCTTC.

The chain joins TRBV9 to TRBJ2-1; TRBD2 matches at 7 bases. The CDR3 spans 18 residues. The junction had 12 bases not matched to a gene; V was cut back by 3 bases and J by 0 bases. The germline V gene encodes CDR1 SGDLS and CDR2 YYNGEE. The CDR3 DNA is TGTGCCAGCAGCGCCCCACGCGTGGGCGGGAGCTCCTACAATGAGCAGTTCTTC. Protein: CASSAPRVGGSSYNEQFF.

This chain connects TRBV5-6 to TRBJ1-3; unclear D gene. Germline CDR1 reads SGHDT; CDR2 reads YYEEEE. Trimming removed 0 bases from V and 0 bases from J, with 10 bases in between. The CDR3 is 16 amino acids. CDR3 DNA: TGTGCCAGCAGCTTGGGATGGTCCGCCTCTGGAAACACCATATATTTT. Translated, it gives CASSLGWSASGNTIYF.

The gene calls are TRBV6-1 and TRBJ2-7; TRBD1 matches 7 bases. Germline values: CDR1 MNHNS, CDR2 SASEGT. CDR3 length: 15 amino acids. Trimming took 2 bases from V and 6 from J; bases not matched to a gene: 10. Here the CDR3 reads CASSEWGQRGGEQYF. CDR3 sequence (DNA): TGTGCCAGCAGTGAATGGGGACAGCGAGGGGGCGAGCAGTACTTC.

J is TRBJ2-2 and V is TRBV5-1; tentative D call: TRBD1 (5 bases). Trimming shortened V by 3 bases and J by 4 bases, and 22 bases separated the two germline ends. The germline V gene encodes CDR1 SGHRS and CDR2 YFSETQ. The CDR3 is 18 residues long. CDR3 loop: CASSSGQEALKGTGELFF. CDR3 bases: TGCGCCAGCAGCTCTGGACAAGAAGCCTTAAAGGGCACCGGGGAGCTGTTTTTT.

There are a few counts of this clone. As DNA, the CDR3 is TGCGCCAGCAGCTTGGGGGGACAGACCAACACTGAAGCTTTCTTT. It yields the protein CASSLGGQTNTEAFF. V usage is TRBV5-1 and J usage is TRBJ1-1, with TRBD1 matching over 7 bases. The CDR3 extends over 15 amino acids. V shed 0 bases, J shed 2 bases, and the junction held 4 bases outside the gene matches. The V gene's germline CDR1 is SGHRS and CDR2 YFSETQ.

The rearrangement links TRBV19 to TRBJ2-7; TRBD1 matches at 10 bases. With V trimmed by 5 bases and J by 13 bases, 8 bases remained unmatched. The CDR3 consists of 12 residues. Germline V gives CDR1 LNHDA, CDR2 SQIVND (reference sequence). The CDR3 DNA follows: TGTGCCAGTAGTCCGACCAGACAGGGGGCTTACTTC. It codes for CASSPTRQGAYF.

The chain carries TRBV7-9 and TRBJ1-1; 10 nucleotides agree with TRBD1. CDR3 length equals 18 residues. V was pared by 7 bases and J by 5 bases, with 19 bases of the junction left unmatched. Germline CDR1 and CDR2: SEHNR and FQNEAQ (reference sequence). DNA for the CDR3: TGTGCCAGCACCCTTAGAGTTGGACAGGGGGATTTAGGGACTGAAGCTTTCTTT. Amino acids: CASTLRVGQGDLGTEAFF. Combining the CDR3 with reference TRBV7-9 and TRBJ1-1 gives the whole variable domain DTGVSQNPRHKITKRGQNVTFRCDPISEHNRLYWYRQTLGQGPEFLTYFQNEAQLEKSRLLSDRFSAERPKGSFSTLEIQRTEQGDSAMYLCASTLRVGQGDLGTEAFFGQGTRLTVV.

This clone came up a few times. CDR3 sequence reads: CASSLETGMNTEAFF. For the CDR3, the DNA is TGCGCCAGCAGCTTGGAGACAGGGATGAACACTGAAGCTTTCTTT. J is TRBJ1-1 and V is TRBV5-1; TRBD1 agrees at 7 bases. V shed 0 bases and J 0 bases; nucleotides not matched to a gene: 2. This CDR3 has 15 residues. Germline lookup yields CDR1 SGHRS and CDR2 YFSETQ.